The 10 T cell receptor beta chains presented below share a single source sample, sequenced in a study of blood T cell repertoires in COVID-19. Assay: immunoSEQ multiplex PCR; the TCRdb copy retains only in-frame clones and omits some. This sample has around 140,000 clones, with around 91% found just once. The sample taken for sequencing was peripheral blood. Every receptor here comes from a man aged 18-30 years with COVID-19, enrolled during active disease.

This clone was recorded only once. The rearrangement links TRBV2 to TRBJ1-2; no clear D gene. This CDR3 is built from 16 residues. From germline, CDR1 is SNHLY and CDR2 FYNNEI. Between the trimmed V and J ends, which lost 8 bases and 0 bases, there was a span of 19 bases. Here the CDR3 DNA reads TGTGCCAGCTTGGAGGTCGCCGCTGCCCCTAACTATGGCTACACCTTC. Its translation is CASLEVAAAPNYGYTF.

The CDR3 reads CASSHQTSGSKNEQFF. DNA for the CDR3: TGTGCCAGCAGCCATCAGACTAGCGGGAGTAAGAATGAGCAGTTCTTC. The chain has TRBV9 and TRBJ2-1; 12 bases are shared with TRBD2. CDR1 SGDLS and CDR2 YYNGEE come from the germline V gene. The V segment lost 4 bases and the J segment 7 bases; nucleotides outside the gene matches: 9. The length of the CDR3 is 16 residues.

The V call is TRBV19, the J call TRBJ2-7, with a weak D call TRBD1 (5 bases). Trimming shortened V by 7 bases and J by 2 bases, and 45 bases separated the two germline ends. Germline assignment: CDR1 LNHDA and CDR2 SQIVND (reference sequence). There are 24 residues in the CDR3. The CDR3 loop is CASINFEVQVSLITTVWGTYEQYF. The CDR3 DNA is TGTGCCAGTATTAACTTCGAGGTACAAGTTAGCCTCATCACGACAGTATGGGGCACCTACGAGCAGTACTTC.

The chain has TRBV30 and TRBJ1-6, with D uncertain. The CDR3 extends over 15 amino acids. Germline V gene lookup returns CDR1 GTSNPN and CDR2 SVGIG (reference sequence). The V end lost 1 base, the J end lost 7 bases, and 14 bases lay between the germline ends. In nucleotides, the CDR3 is TGTGCCTGGAGTGCCCGTCAGACTGGGAATTCACCCCTCCACTTT. Translated, it gives CAWSARQTGNSPLHF.

The chain recombines TRBV2 with TRBJ1-1, with 8 positions matching TRBD1. Losses at the gene ends were 5 bases for V and 10 bases for J; bases not matched to a gene: 12. Germline assignment: CDR1 SNHLY and CDR2 FYNNEI. This CDR3 has 14 residues. The CDR3 loop reads CASSPTRQGRGAFF. CDR3 DNA: TGTGCCAGCAGTCCTACCCGACAGGGGCGAGGAGCTTTCTTT.

The chain couples TRBV6-5 to TRBJ1-2; D not resolved. The CDR3 is 14 residues long. In germline, CDR1 is MNHEY, CDR2 SVGAGI. The V and J ends lost 2 bases and 6 bases respectively, with 13 bases between them. CDR3 region: CASSYDLLTNGYTF. The CDR3 nucleotides are TGTGCCAGCAGTTACGACCTCCTTACTAATGGCTACACCTTC.

The V and J genes are TRBV5-5 and TRBJ1-2; 7 bases line up with TRBD1. V was clipped by 0 bases and J by 1 base; unmatched bases: 6. In germline, CDR1 is SGHKS, CDR2 YYEKEE (reference sequence). The CDR3 is made up of 16 amino acids. Written as DNA, the CDR3 is TGTGCCAGCAGCTTGGAGGGGGCGAAATTTAACTATGGCTACACCTTC. The encoded protein is CASSLEGAKFNYGYTF.

The rearrangement joins TRBV6-5 to TRBJ2-7; 11 nucleotides line up with TRBD2. This CDR3 is 15 amino acids long. V dropped 6 bases and J dropped 3; count of bases not matched to a gene: 7. Germline V gene sequence: CDR1 MNHEY, CDR2 SVGAGI. The CDR3 here is CASRLTGLADYEQYF. DNA for the CDR3: TGTGCCAGCAGACTGACGGGACTAGCGGACTACGAGCAGTACTTC.

CDR3 sequence reads: CASSGGTSGTYEQYF. CDR3 nucleotides: TGCGCCAGCAGCGGCGGGACTAGCGGCACCTACGAGCAGTACTTC. The chain combines TRBV5-1 with TRBJ2-7, with TRBD2 identical over 11 bases. Trimming at V came to 4 bases and at J to 2 bases, leaving 5 bases not matched to a gene. Germline values: CDR1 SGHRS, CDR2 YFSETQ. This CDR3 comprises 15 residues.

The V call is TRBV7-9, the J call TRBJ2-7; 8 bases are shared with TRBD2. Germline-derived CDR1 and CDR2 are SEHNR and FQNEAQ (reference sequence). V lost 5 bases and J lost 3; bases outside the gene matches: 9. CDR3 length: 15 amino acids. The CDR3 DNA reads as TGTGCCAGCAGCCCCGTAGTAGCGGGATACTACGAGCAGTACTTC. Its translation is CASSPVVAGYYEQYF.